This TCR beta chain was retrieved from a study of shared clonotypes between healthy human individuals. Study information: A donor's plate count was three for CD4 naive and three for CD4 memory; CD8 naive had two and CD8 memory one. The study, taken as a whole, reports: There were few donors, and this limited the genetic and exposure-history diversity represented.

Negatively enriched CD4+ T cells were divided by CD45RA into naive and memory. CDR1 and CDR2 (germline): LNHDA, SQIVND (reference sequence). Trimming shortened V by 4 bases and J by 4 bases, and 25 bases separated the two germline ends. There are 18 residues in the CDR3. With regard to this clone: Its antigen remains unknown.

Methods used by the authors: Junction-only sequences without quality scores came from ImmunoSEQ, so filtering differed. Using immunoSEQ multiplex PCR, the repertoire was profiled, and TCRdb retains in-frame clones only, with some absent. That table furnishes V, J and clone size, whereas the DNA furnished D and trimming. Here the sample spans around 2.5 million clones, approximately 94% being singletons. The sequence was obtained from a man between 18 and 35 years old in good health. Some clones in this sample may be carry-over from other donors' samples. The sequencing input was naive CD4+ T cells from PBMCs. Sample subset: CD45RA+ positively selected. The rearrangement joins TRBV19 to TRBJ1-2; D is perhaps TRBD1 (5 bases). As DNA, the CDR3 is TGTGCCAGTAGTACTCCACTGGGGCGGGGGACGGATGGCTATGGCTACACCTTC. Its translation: CASSTPLGRGTDGYGYTF.